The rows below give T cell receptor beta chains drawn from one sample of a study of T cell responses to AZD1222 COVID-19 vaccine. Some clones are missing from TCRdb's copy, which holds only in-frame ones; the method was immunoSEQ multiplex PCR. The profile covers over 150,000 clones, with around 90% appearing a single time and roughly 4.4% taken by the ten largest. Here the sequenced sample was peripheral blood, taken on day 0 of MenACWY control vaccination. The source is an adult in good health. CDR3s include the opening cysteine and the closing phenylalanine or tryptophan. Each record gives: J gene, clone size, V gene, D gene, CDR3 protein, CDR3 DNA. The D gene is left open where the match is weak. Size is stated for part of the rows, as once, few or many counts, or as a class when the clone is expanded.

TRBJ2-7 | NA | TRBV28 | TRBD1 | CASTLTGTVHEQYF | TGTGCCAGCACACTAACGGGGACAGTCCACGAGCAGTACTTC
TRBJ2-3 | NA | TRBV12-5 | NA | CASIGGLGDGDTQYF | TGTGCTAGCATAGGGGGGTTGGGAGACGGTGATACGCAGTATTTT
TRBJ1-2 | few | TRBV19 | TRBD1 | CASRPPGQGNYGYTF | TGTGCCAGTAGGCCCCCGGGACAGGGGAACTATGGCTACACCTTC
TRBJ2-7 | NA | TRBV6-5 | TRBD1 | CASSRWDRGDEQYF | TGTGCCAGCAGCCGCTGGGACAGGGGCGACGAGCAGTACTTC
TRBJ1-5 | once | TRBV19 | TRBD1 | CASSMDRAGNQPQHF | TGTGCCAGTAGTATGGACAGGGCTGGGAATCAGCCCCAGCATTTT
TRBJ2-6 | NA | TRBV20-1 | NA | CSASLRLHSGANVLTF | TGCAGTGCTAGTCTACGGCTTCACTCTGGGGCCAACGTCCTGACTTTC
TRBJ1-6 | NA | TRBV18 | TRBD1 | CASSPEGTGSSPLHF | TGTGCCAGCTCCCCAGAAGGGACAGGGTCCTCACCCCTCCACTTT
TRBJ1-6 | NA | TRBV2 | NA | CASSEALASSPLHF | TGTGCCAGCAGTGAAGCGTTGGCGTCTTCACCCCTCCACTTT
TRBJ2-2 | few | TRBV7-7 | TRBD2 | CASSFRSTSFPRELFF | TGTGCTAGCAGCTTTCGATCGACTAGCTTCCCGCGGGAGCTGTTTTTT
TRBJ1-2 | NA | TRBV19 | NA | CASSIDQGPGGYTF | TGTGCCAGTAGTATAGATCAGGGTCCGGGGGGCTACACCTTC
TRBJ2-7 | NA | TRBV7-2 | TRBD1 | CASSLFPPGQGLDEQYF | TGTGCCAGCAGCTTATTCCCCCCGGGACAGGGGTTGGACGAGCAGTACTTC
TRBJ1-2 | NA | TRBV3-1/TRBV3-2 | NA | CASSPPDSRISGYTF | TGTGCCAGCAGCCCCCCGGACAGTAGGATTTCTGGCTACACCTTC
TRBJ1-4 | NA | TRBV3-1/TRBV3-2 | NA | CASSQPEPGQLPEKLFF | TGTGCCAGCAGCCAACCAGAACCGGGACAACTTCCGGAAAAACTGTTTTTT
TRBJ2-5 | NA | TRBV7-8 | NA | CASSLPGVLGETQYF | TGTGCCAGCAGCTTACCGGGGGTCTTGGGGGAGACCCAGTACTTC
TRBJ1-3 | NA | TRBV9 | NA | CASSPDTAGNTIYF | TGTGCCAGCAGCCCCGACACGGCTGGAAACACCATATATTTT
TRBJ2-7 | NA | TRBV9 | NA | CASSVAGAYEQYF | TGTGCCAGCAGCGTGGCCGGGGCCTACGAGCAGTACTTC
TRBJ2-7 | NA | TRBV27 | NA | CASSPLNWVHEQYF | TGTGCCAGCAGCCCACTCAATTGGGTTCACGAGCAGTACTTC
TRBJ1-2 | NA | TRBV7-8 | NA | CASSLEFGGGYTF | TGTGCCAGCAGCTTAGAATTCGGGGGTGGCTACACCTTC
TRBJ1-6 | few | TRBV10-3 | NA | CAISGSGNAGNSPLHF | TGTGCCATCAGTGGCTCGGGAAACGCGGGTAATTCACCCCTCCACTTT
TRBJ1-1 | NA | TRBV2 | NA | CASSHNRESTEAFF | TGTGCCAGCAGCCACAACAGGGAGAGCACTGAAGCTTTCTTT
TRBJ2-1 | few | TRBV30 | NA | CAWKRGPRGNEQFF | TGTGCCTGGAAGAGGGGCCCCCGGGGAAATGAGCAGTTCTTC
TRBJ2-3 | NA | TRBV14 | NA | CASSQEPAVWVDTQYF | TGTGCCAGCAGCCAAGAGCCAGCGGTCTGGGTGGATACGCAGTATTTT
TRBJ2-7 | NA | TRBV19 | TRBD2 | CASSLRGGSHEQYF | TGTGCCAGTAGTCTGCGGGGCGGGAGCCACGAGCAGTACTTC
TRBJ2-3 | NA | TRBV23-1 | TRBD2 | CASPQGLAGGPTDTQYF | TGCGCCAGCCCCCAAGGCCTAGCGGGAGGGCCCACAGATACGCAGTATTTT
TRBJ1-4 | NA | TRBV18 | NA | CASSLQKTTNEKLFF | TGTGCCAGCTCACTACAAAAAACAACTAATGAAAAACTGTTTTTT
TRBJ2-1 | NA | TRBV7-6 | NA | CASSLDASGVWNEQFF | TGTGCCAGCAGCTTAGATGCTTCGGGAGTCTGGAATGAGCAGTTCTTC
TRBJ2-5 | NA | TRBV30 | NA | CAWSPGAARKETQYF | TGTGCCTGGTCCCCAGGAGCGGCTAGAAAAGAGACCCAGTACTTC
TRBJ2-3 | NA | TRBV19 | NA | CASSLRNLAYAPQYF | TGTGCCAGCTCATTACGAAACCTAGCGTACGCCCCCCAGTATTTT
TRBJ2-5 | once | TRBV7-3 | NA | CASSPTGETQYF | TGTGCCAGCAGCCCAACGGGGGAGACCCAGTACTTC
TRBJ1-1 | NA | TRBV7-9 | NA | CASSLVTEAFF | TGTGCCAGCAGCTTAGTCACTGAAGCTTTCTTT
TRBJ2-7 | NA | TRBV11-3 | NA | CASSLDRGGFSSYEQYF | TGTGCCAGCAGCTTAGATCGGGGCGGATTCAGCTCCTACGAGCAGTACTTC
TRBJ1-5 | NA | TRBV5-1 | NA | CASSLEMGQPQHF | TGCGCCAGCAGCTTGGAAATGGGGCAGCCCCAGCATTTT
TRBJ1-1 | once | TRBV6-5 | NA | CASSYKQGTEAFF | TGTGCCAGCAGTTACAAACAGGGCACTGAAGCTTTCTTT
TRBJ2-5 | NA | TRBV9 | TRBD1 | CASSVRDREQETQYF | TGTGCCAGCAGCGTCCGGGACAGGGAACAAGAGACCCAGTACTTC
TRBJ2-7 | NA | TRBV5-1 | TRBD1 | CASSPGQGTSYEQYF | TGCGCCAGCAGCCCCGGACAGGGGACTTCCTACGAGCAGTACTTC
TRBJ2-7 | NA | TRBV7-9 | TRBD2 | CASSFPRTSGSNYEQYF | TGTGCCAGCAGCTTCCCCAGGACTAGCGGGAGTAATTACGAGCAGTACTTC
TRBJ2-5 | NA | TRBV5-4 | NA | CASSLEGGRGETQYF | TGTGCCAGCAGCTTGGAAGGTGGGAGAGGAGAGACCCAGTACTTC
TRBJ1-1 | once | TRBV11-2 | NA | CASSLFGPEAFF | TGTGCCAGCAGCTTATTCGGCCCTGAAGCTTTCTTT
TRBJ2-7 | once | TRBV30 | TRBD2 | CAWNTGLAGAYEQYF | TGTGCCTGGAATACGGGACTAGCGGGAGCCTACGAGCAGTACTTC
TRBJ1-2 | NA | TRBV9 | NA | CASSVDHSQGYTF | TGTGCCAGCAGCGTGGACCACAGTCAAGGCTACACCTTC
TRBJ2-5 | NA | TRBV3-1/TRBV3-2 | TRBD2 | CASSRDSGGTQETQYF | TGTGCCAGCAGCCGAGATAGCGGGGGAACCCAAGAGACCCAGTACTTC
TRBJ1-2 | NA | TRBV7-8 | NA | CASSYRDPYGYTF | TGTGCCAGCAGTTACAGGGACCCTTATGGCTACACCTTC
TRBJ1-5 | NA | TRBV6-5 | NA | CASGGGPDQPQHF | TGTGCCAGCGGGGGGGGTCCCGATCAGCCCCAGCATTTT
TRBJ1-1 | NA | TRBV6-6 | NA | CASSYTGMGTEAFF | TGTGCCAGCAGTTACACAGGGATGGGCACTGAAGCTTTCTTT
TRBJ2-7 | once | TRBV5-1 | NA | CASSLRSGGTYEQYF | TGCGCCAGCAGCTTGAGATCTGGCGGAACCTACGAGCAGTACTTC
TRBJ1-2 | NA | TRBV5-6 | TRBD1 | CASSSPHRGDMGGYTF | TGTGCCAGCAGCTCGCCTCACAGGGGGGATATGGGTGGCTACACCTTC
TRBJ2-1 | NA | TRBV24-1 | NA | CATSDRGGAEGNEQFF | TGTGCCACCAGCGATCGTGGGGGGGCGGAAGGTAATGAGCAGTTCTTC
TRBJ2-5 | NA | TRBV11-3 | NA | CASSVGRFAGWSAAQYF | TGTGCCAGCAGCGTGGGGCGTTTTGCGGGTTGGTCCGCGGCCCAGTACTTC
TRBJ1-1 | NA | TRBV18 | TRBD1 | CASSPGTGAPNTEAFF | TGTGCCAGCTCACCAGGGACAGGAGCCCCGAACACTGAAGCTTTCTTT
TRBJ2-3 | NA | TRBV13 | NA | CASSPTGSRTDTQYF | TGTGCCAGCAGCCCTACAGGGTCGAGGACAGATACGCAGTATTTT
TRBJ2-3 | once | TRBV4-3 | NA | CASSQRVGTDTQYF | TGCGCCAGCAGCCAACGGGTAGGCACAGATACGCAGTATTTT
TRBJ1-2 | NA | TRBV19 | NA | CASSFAVYGYTF | TGTGCCAGTAGTTTTGCCGTCTATGGCTACACCTTC
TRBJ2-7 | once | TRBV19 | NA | CASAGARPGPYEQYF | TGTGCCAGTGCCGGGGCCCGGCCGGGCCCCTACGAGCAGTACTTC